Reported below is one TCR beta chain. No antigen is known for it. This sample was included in a study of T cell repertoires in aging, cancer and after chemotherapy. Study as a whole: Pre- and post-chemotherapy samples were paired from glioblastoma patients treated with temozolomide-based therapy. About 9 million TCR reads were in the whole dataset. Study-level findings and limits: Median generation probability rose over the chemotherapy interval in each cancer cohort, suggesting rebound thymic output.

Peripheral blood genomic DNA, not sorted cells or RNA, was the template. A mixed TRB-A/B primer pool amplified rearranged TRB by multiplex touch-down PCR. MiXCR, run by TCRdb on the multiplex PCR reads, gives a single entry per CDR3 protein. The sample has around 1,800 distinct CDR3 sequences; less than 45% are singletons. The CDR3 is 16 residues long. Germline V gene lookup returns CDR1 SEHNR and CDR2 FQNEAQ (reference sequence). Trimming at V came to 5 bases and at J to 5 bases, leaving 9 bases not matched to a gene. Sequenced input: blood. This chain uses TRBV7-9 with TRBJ2-1; 10 bases line up with TRBD2. This receptor was identified in a human donor with a solid tumor. The donor label of this sample is uncertain. In nucleotides, the CDR3 is TGTGCCAGCAGCGCCGGGGGTAGCGGGAGGCACAATGAGCAGTTCTTC. This codes for CASSAGGSGRHNEQFF.